These 7 T cell receptor beta chains were all obtained from the same sample, sequenced in a study of blood T cell repertoires in COVID-19. The table came from immunoSEQ multiplex PCR; TCRdb's copy has only in-frame clones and leaves some out. The table includes more than 95,000 clones, almost 90% detected once. Source material: peripheral blood. All receptors come from a human donor in a cohort sampled during active COVID-19.

The V call is TRBV5-4, the J call TRBJ1-1; 7 bases agree with TRBD1. This CDR3 has 14 amino acids. J gave up 2 bases and V 3 bases, and 4 bases lay outside the gene matches. From germline, CDR1 is SGHNT and CDR2 YYREEE (reference sequence). This CDR3 reads CASSYRGGNTEAFF. CDR3 bases: TGTGCCAGCAGCTACAGGGGAGGAAACACTGAAGCTTTCTTT.

The CDR3 nucleotides are TGTGCCAGCAGAGTGACAGGGTCGGCGAATCAGCCCCAGCATTTT. It codes for CASRVTGSANQPQHF. V is TRBV7-2 and J is TRBJ1-5; 7 bases align to TRBD1. CDR3 length: 15 residues. The V segment lost 6 bases and the J segment 4 bases; nucleotides outside the gene matches: 9. CDR1 SGHTA and CDR2 FQGNSA come from the germline V gene.

This clone was recorded once. The chain has TRBV18 and TRBJ2-1, with 9 bases lining up with TRBD1. Trimming at V came to 2 bases and at J to 2 bases, leaving 4 bases not matched to a gene. This CDR3 has 16 residues. Per the germline V gene, CDR1 is KGHSH and CDR2 is LQKENI. The CDR3 nucleotides are TGTGCCAGCTCACCAACGAGGGACAGGGCCTACAATGAGCAGTTCTTC. It yields the protein CASSPTRDRAYNEQFF.

This rearrangement joins TRBV4-1 to TRBJ2-1, with TRBD2 identical over 10 bases. Germline-derived CDR1 and CDR2 are MGHRA and YSYEKL. The CDR3 covers 16 residues. Trimming at V came to 2 bases and at J to 6 bases, leaving 7 bases not matched to a gene. CDR3 amino acids: CASSQTPGLATNEQFF. CDR3 nucleotide sequence: TGCGCCAGCAGCCAAACTCCGGGACTAGCGACCAATGAGCAGTTCTTC.

This chain joins TRBV2 and TRBJ1-5; 8 bases align to TRBD1. The CDR3 runs to 13 residues. Trimming took 4 bases from V and 7 from J; bases not matched to a gene: 3. Germline lookup yields CDR1 SNHLY and CDR2 FYNNEI. CDR3 coding DNA: TGTGCCAGCAGTGTCAGGGGGCTGCAGCCCCAGCATTTT. This sequence encodes CASSVRGLQPQHF.

For the CDR3, the DNA is TGTGCCAGCAGCGGCAGGGGGCTTGATGAGCAGTTCTTC. This sequence encodes CASSGRGLDEQFF. The J gene is TRBJ2-1, the V gene TRBV7-8, with 8 bases matching TRBD1. In germline, CDR1 is SGHVS, CDR2 FQNEAQ. Losses at the gene ends were 5 bases for V and 8 bases for J; bases not matched to a gene: 5. The CDR3 is 13 amino acids. Full variable domain (remainder filled in from reference TRBV7-8 and TRBJ2-1): GAGVSQSPRYKVAKRGQDVALRCDPISGHVSLFWYQQALGQGPEFLTYFQNEAQLDKSGLPSDRFFAERPEGSVSTLKIQRTQQEDSAVYLCASSGRGLDEQFFGPGTRLTVL.

The rearrangement uses TRBV6-5 and TRBJ1-2; D remains unclear. V was trimmed by 5 bases and J by 1 base, leaving 11 bases between them. This CDR3 contains 14 residues. Germline V lookup: CDR1 MNHEY, CDR2 SVGAGI. The CDR3 protein is CASSITSGNYGYTF. Here the CDR3 DNA reads TGTGCCAGCAGTATTACGTCGGGTAACTATGGCTACACCTTC.